This T cell receptor beta chain was obtained from a study of breast tumors, draining lymph nodes, adjacent tissues. TCRdb reprocessed the multiplex PCR reads via MiXCR and lists one record per CDR3 protein. The table records about 270,000 distinct CDR3 sequences, more than 30% of them present only once. The lymph nodes were axillary draining lymph nodes from breast cancer patients. This clonotype was recorded at least ten times. The CDR3 totals 21 residues. CDR1 is LNHNV, CDR2 YYDKDF, per germline (reference sequence). The V gene end was trimmed by 0 bases and the J gene end by 4 bases; junction bases not matched to a gene: 19.

V and J are TRBV15 and TRBJ2-7; 12 bases line up with TRBD2. This sequence was found in a female donor with breast cancer. Some clones in this sample may be carry-over from other donors' samples. The specimen sequenced was axillary lymph node tissue. This CDR3 is CATSRDLTKRLLAGGLYEQYF. The CDR3, as DNA: TGTGCCACCAGCAGAGACTTGACCAAACGATTACTAGCGGGAGGACTTTACGAGCAGTACTTC.